A single sample is the source of the 15 T cell receptor beta chains below, sequenced in a study of blood T cell repertoires in COVID-19. The data were produced by immunoSEQ multiplex PCR, yet TCRdb's version contains in-frame clones alone and is incomplete. The table has about 250,000 clones, around 90% seen once; the top ten hold roughly 0.8%. The sequenced material came from peripheral blood. The receptors stem from a woman in her twenties or thirties with acute or convalescent COVID-19.

The chain uses TRBV12-3 or TRBV12-4 and TRBJ2-5, with 7 nucleotides matching TRBD2. V shed 6 bases and J 3 bases; nucleotides not matched to a gene: 4. CDR3 length: 13 residues. In DNA form, the CDR3 reads TGTGCCAGCAGCCCCCGGGGGGAAGAGACCCAGTACTTC. Its translation is CASSPRGEETQYF.

The chain is built from TRBV28 and TRBJ2-7; a weak D match, TRBD1 (6 bases). Trimming took 5 bases from V and 3 from J, leaving 14 bases between them. Germline V gives CDR1 MDHEN, CDR2 SYDVKM. The CDR3 is 14 amino acids. As DNA, the CDR3 is TGTGCCAGCAGTCCATCGCTAGGGGGCTACGAGCAGTACTTC. Translated: CASSPSLGGYEQYF.

The chain links TRBV5-4 to TRBJ1-2; 7 nucleotides match TRBD1. CDR3 size: 14 residues. V was clipped by 5 bases and J by 14 bases; unmatched bases: 18. Per germline, CDR1 SGHNT and CDR2 YYREEE (reference sequence). CDR3 residues: CASSHGTDARYKTF. In DNA form, the CDR3 reads TGTGCCAGCAGTCATGGGACAGACGCCCGTTATAAAACCTTC.

The chain employs TRBV12-3 or TRBV12-4 and TRBJ1-2, with D possibly TRBD1 on 5 matching bases. The CDR3 totals 13 residues. Between the trimmed V and J ends, which lost 7 bases and 7 bases, there was a span of 16 bases. The CDR3 DNA reads as TGTGCCAGCATCAAAGGCCAGGGTCGTGGCTACACCTTC. This codes for CASIKGQGRGYTF.

J is TRBJ2-2 and V is TRBV30; D possibly corresponds to TRBD2 (6 bases). This CDR3 has 15 residues. The V gene lost 0 bases and the J gene lost 3 bases, with 11 bases spanning the gap. Germline-derived CDR1 and CDR2 are GTSNPN and SVGIG (reference sequence). The CDR3 is CAWSVTLAYTGELFF. CDR3 nucleotide sequence: TGTGCCTGGAGTGTAACCCTAGCGTACACCGGGGAGCTGTTTTTT.

The chain is built from TRBV12-3 or TRBV12-4 and TRBJ1-2, with D unclear. The CDR3 covers 12 residues. V lost 5 bases to trimming and J lost 1 base, with 5 bases between them. Written as DNA, the CDR3 is TGTGCCAGCAGTATCCGTAACTATGGCTACACCTTC. This codes for CASSIRNYGYTF.

The chain recombines TRBV7-2 with TRBJ1-4; unclear D gene. V lost 1 base and J lost 3, with 12 bases in between. Looked up from germline, CDR1 is SGHTA and CDR2 is FQGNSA. The CDR3 totals 16 residues. CDR3 DNA sequence: TGTGCCAGCAGCTTAGGGCGGCTAGCGGCTAATGAAAAACTGTTTTTT. Translation: CASSLGRLAANEKLFF.

The chain couples TRBV9 to TRBJ1-3, with D perhaps TRBD1 (6 bases). CDR3 size: 14 residues. The V gene lost 0 bases and the J gene lost 4 bases, with 8 bases spanning the gap. Germline V CDR1 and CDR2: SGDLS, YYNGEE. The CDR3 protein is CASSVATGGNTIYF. The CDR3 coding sequence is TGTGCCAGCAGCGTAGCGACAGGAGGAAACACCATATATTTT.

This rearrangement joins TRBV5-1 to TRBJ2-3, with 8 positions matching TRBD2. CDR1 is SGHRS, CDR2 YFSETQ, per germline. The CDR3 is 17 residues long. Losses at the gene ends were 1 base for V and 1 base for J; bases not matched to a gene: 8. Here the CDR3 reads CASSLWASGPRTDTQYF. CDR3 nucleotides: TGCGCCAGCAGCTTGTGGGCTAGCGGGCCTCGCACAGATACGCAGTATTTT. Variable domain in full (rest from reference TRBV5-1 and TRBJ2-3): KAGVTQTPRYLIKTRGQQVTLSCSPISGHRSVSWYQQTPGQGLQFLFEYFSETQRNKGNFPGRFSGRQFSNSRSEMNVSTLELGDSALYLCASSLWASGPRTDTQYFGPGTRLTVL.

The V and J genes are TRBV4-3 and TRBJ2-1; 7 bases are a match to TRBD1. V shed 0 bases and J 3 bases; nucleotides not matched to a gene: 2. The CDR3 runs 15 residues. CDR1 and CDR2 from the germline V gene are LGHNA and YSLEER. The CDR3 sequence is CASSQDWDSYNEQFF. The CDR3, as DNA: TGCGCCAGCAGCCAAGATTGGGACAGCTACAATGAGCAGTTCTTC.

The chain couples TRBV14 to TRBJ2-1, with 13 bases fitting TRBD2. The germline V gene encodes CDR1 SGHDN and CDR2 FVKESK. CDR3 length equals 19 residues. V was pared by 0 bases and J by 3 bases, with 8 bases of the junction left unmatched. The DNA of the CDR3 is TGTGCCAGCAGCCAAGACCGAAAGGGACTAGCGGGACTCTACAATGAGCAGTTCTTC. This gives the protein CASSQDRKGLAGLYNEQFF.

The count of this clone is one. The V gene is TRBV24-1, the J gene TRBJ2-3; D is perhaps TRBD1 (6 bases). This CDR3 comprises 16 residues. The V and J ends lost 3 bases and 0 bases respectively, with 12 bases between them. Germline CDR1 KGHDR, CDR2 SFDVKD. The CDR3 nucleotides are TGTGCCACCAGTGATAGGCAGGGGATTAGCACAGATACGCAGTATTTT. This sequence encodes CATSDRQGISTDTQYF.

The V and J genes are TRBV5-5 and TRBJ2-7; 10 bases agree with TRBD1. The V and J ends lost 5 bases and 5 bases, in that order; junction bases with no gene match: 10. The germline V gene has CDR1 SGHKS and CDR2 YYEKEE (reference sequence). The CDR3 is 15 residues long. CDR3 amino acids: CASRPGDRGSHEQYF. The CDR3 nucleotides read TGTGCCAGCAGGCCGGGGGACAGGGGTTCCCACGAGCAGTACTTC.

The J gene is TRBJ2-7, the V gene TRBV7-2; 7 nucleotides line up with TRBD1. The CDR3 runs to 13 residues. Germline V lookup: CDR1 SGHTA, CDR2 FQGNSA. The J segment lost 3 bases and the V segment lost 8 bases, leaving 7 bases of the junction unmatched. This CDR3 reads CASSGQPLYEQYF. CDR3 in DNA: TGTGCCAGCTCGGGACAGCCACTCTACGAGCAGTACTTC. The full variable domain, with the rest looked up from reference TRBV7-2 and TRBJ2-7, is GAGVSQSPSNKVTEKGKDVELRCDPISGHTALYWYRQSLGQGLEFLIYFQGNSAPDKSGLPSDRFSAERTGGSVSTLTIQRTQQEDSAVYLCASSGQPLYEQYFGPGTRLTVT.

V usage is TRBV7-2 and J usage is TRBJ2-7; possible D gene TRBD2, 5 bases. Trimming left V 2 bases short and J 6 bases short, with 11 bases between. The germline gives CDR1 SGHTA, CDR2 FQGNSA. The CDR3 is 13 residues long. In DNA form, the CDR3 reads TGTGCCAGCAGCTTAACGGACTTCCGCGAGCAGTACTTC. Residues: CASSLTDFREQYF.